The rows below give T cell receptor beta chains drawn from one sample of a study of shared clonotypes between healthy human individuals. Sequenced by immunoSEQ multiplex PCR; TCRdb stores in-frame clones only, minus some. The sample has approximately 340,000 clones, roughly 80% seen once. Sequencing was carried out using memory CD4+ T cells sorted from blood. The source of these receptors is a man aged 30 to 39 in good health. Both conserved end residues are part of each CDR3. D genes are given only for firm matches. Not all rows give a size; the values are once, few, many and, for expanded clones, a class.

CDR3 length,clone size,J gene,V gene,D gene,CDR3 protein,CDR3 DNA
14,.,TRBJ1-1,TRBV5-1,.,CASSSSLMNTEAFF,TGCGCCAGCAGCTCCTCCCTCATGAACACTGAAGCTTTCTTT
16,.,TRBJ2-1,TRBV7-9,TRBD1,CASSLGDRGYYNKQFF,TGTGCCAGCAGCTTAGGAGACAGGGGATACTACAATAAGCAGTTCTTC
11,.,TRBJ2-1,TRBV20-1,TRBD2,CSVFNSGSQFF,TGCAGTGTCTTTAATAGCGGGAGCCAGTTCTTC
16,.,TRBJ1-2,TRBV28,.,CASSLGGDGSNYGYTF,TGTGCCAGCAGTTTAGGAGGTGACGGAAGTAACTATGGCTACACCTTC
14,.,TRBJ2-7,TRBV10-1,TRBD1,CASRGTGDHYEQYF,TGCGCCAGCAGGGGGACAGGGGACCACTACGAGCAGTACTTC
13,.,TRBJ2-7,TRBV5-8,.,CASSRRDSLEQYF,TGTGCCAGCAGCCGGAGGGATTCCTTAGAGCAGTACTTC
16,.,TRBJ1-1,TRBV7-9,TRBD1,CASSLGHRGVVTEAFF,TGTGCCAGCAGCTTAGGCCACAGGGGGGTGGTCACTGAAGCTTTCTTT
14,.,TRBJ2-1,TRBV28,TRBD1,CASSLVGQYNEQFF,TGTGCCAGCAGTTTAGTGGGACAGTACAATGAGCAGTTCTTC
16,few,TRBJ2-3,TRBV7-6,TRBD2,CASSLGVAGGADTQYF,TGTGCCAGCAGCTTGGGGGTAGCGGGAGGGGCAGATACGCAGTATTTT
15,.,TRBJ2-2,TRBV2,.,CASSEERVDTGELFF,TGTGCCAGCAGTGAAGAACGGGTGGACACCGGGGAGCTGTTTTTT
13,.,TRBJ1-2,TRBV7-2,.,CASSTLRTGLYTF,TGTGCCAGCAGCACCCTCCGGACGGGCCTCTACACCTTC
20,.,TRBJ2-4,TRBV15,TRBD2,CATSRGWSSGRTSAKNIQYF,TGTGCCACCAGCAGAGGTTGGTCCAGCGGGAGAACCTCTGCCAAAAACATTCAGTACTTC
16,.,TRBJ2-5,TRBV4-1,TRBD1,CASSQADRGRRETQYF,TGCGCCAGCAGCCAAGCCGACAGGGGGCGACGGGAGACCCAGTACTTC
14,few,TRBJ2-7,TRBV6-5,.,CASSYSQSSYEQYF,TGTGCCAGCAGTTACTCGCAGTCGTCCTACGAGCAGTACTTC
14,.,TRBJ2-7,TRBV7-2,.,CASSKWTGPYEQYF,TGTGCCAGCAGCAAATGGACCGGACCCTACGAGCAGTACTTC
15,.,TRBJ2-5,TRBV5-1,.,CASSPAGPGAETQYF,TGCGCCAGCAGCCCCGCCGGCCCCGGGGCGGAGACCCAGTACTTC
21,.,TRBJ2-3,TRBV7-8,.,CASSSSLKAGAPRGFVDTQYF,TGTGCCAGCAGCTCATCCCTCAAAGCGGGAGCCCCCAGGGGGTTCGTAGATACGCAGTATTTT
14,.,TRBJ1-2,TRBV2,.,CASGKPDSSYGYTF,TGTGCCAGCGGAAAACCTGACAGCAGCTATGGCTACACCTTC
13,.,TRBJ1-1,TRBV10-3,.,CAIADSRNTEAFF,TGTGCCATCGCGGACAGCAGAAACACTGAAGCTTTCTTT
12,.,TRBJ2-2,TRBV13,.,CASSLRNGELFF,TGTGCCAGCAGCTTACGGAACGGGGAGCTGTTTTTT
18,.,TRBJ2-2,TRBV7-9,TRBD2,CASSSRAGTSGRGGELFF,TGTGCCAGCAGCTCTCGAGCGGGGACTAGCGGGAGAGGCGGGGAGCTGTTTTTT
15,.,TRBJ2-4,TRBV9,.,CASSVGAGQGNIQYF,TGTGCCAGCAGCGTCGGGGCGGGGCAGGGGAACATTCAGTACTTC
14,.,TRBJ2-5,TRBV7-2,TRBD2,CASSERLAYETQYF,TGTGCCAGCAGTGAAAGACTAGCGTATGAGACCCAGTACTTC
14,once,TRBJ1-4,TRBV28,TRBD1,CASSFRTGAGKLFF,TGTGCCAGCAGTTTTCGAACAGGGGCAGGAAAACTGTTTTTT